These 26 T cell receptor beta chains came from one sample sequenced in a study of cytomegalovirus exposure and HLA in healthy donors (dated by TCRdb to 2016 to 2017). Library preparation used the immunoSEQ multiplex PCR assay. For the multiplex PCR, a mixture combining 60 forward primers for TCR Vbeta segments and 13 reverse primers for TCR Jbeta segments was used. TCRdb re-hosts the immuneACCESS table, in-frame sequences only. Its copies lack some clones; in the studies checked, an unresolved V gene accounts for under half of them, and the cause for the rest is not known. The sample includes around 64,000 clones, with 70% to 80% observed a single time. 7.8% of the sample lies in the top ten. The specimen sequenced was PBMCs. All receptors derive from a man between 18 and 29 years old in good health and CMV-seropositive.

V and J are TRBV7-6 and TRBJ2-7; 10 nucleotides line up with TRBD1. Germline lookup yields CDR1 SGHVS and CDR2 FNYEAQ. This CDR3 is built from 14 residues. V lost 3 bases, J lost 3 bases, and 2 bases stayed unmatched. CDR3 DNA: TGTGCCAGCAGCTTGGGACAGGGGAACTACGAGCAGTACTTC. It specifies CASSLGQGNYEQYF.

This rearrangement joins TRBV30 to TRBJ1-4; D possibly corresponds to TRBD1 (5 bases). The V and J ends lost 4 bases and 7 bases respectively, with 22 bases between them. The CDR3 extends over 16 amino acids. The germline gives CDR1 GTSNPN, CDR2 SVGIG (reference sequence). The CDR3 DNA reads TGTGCCTGGAACGGGGGAGATATGGCTCAAATTGAAAAACTGTTTTTT. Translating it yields CAWNGGDMAQIEKLFF.

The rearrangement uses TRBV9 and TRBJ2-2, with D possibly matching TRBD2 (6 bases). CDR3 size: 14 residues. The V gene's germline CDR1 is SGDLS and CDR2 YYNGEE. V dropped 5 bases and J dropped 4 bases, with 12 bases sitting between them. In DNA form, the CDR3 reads TGTGCCAGCAGGTGGAGGGACGGCACCGGGGAGCTGTTTTTT. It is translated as CASRWRDGTGELFF.

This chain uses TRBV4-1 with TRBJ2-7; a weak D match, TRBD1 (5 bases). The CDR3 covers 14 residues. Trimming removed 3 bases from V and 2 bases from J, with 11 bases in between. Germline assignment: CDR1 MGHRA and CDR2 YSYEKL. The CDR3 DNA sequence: TGCGCCAGCAGCCATAGACTGGGGCCCTACGAGCAGTACTTC. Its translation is CASSHRLGPYEQYF.

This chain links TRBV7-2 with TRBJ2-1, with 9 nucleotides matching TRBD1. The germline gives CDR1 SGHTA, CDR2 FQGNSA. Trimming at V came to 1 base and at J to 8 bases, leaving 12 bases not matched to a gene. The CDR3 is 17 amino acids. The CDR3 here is CASSLVLGGTGRDEQFF. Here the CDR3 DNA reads TGTGCCAGCAGCTTAGTATTAGGGGGGACAGGGCGCGATGAGCAGTTCTTC.

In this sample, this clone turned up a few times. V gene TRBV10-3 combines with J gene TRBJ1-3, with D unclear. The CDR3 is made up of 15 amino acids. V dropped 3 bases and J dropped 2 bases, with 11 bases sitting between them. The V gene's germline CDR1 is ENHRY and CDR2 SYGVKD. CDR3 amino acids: CAISDMGRAGNTIYF. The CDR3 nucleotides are TGTGCCATCAGTGACATGGGGAGAGCTGGAAACACCATATATTTT.

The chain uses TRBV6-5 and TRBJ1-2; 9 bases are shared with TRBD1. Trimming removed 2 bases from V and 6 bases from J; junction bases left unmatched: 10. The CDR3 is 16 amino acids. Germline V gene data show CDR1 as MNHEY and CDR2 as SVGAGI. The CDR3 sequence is CASSYGPGQGLHGYTF. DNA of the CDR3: TGTGCCAGCAGTTACGGCCCAGGACAGGGGCTGCATGGCTACACCTTC.

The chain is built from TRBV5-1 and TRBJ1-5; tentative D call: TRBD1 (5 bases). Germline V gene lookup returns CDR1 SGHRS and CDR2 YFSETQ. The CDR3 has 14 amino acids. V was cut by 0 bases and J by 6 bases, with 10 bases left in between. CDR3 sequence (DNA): TGCGCCAGCAGCTTGGAGCGGGGGGGTCAGCCCCAGCATTTT. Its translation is CASSLERGGQPQHF.

CDR3 region: CASSVGVEGYEQYF. The CDR3 region has the DNA TGTGCCAGCAGCGTAGGTGTCGAGGGCTACGAGCAGTACTTC. The chain combines TRBV9 with TRBJ2-7, with a weak D call TRBD2 (5 bases). Germline lookup yields CDR1 SGDLS and CDR2 YYNGEE. The ends were cut back, 0 bases at V and 3 bases at J, with 10 bases in the middle. This CDR3 contains 14 residues.

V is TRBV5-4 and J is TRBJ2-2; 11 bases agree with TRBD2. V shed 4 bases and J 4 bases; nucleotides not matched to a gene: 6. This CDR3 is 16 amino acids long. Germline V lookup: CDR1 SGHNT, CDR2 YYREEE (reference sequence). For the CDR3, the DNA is TGTGCCAGCAGCCATAGCGGGGGGGAAGGCACCGGGGAGCTGTTTTTT. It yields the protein CASSHSGGEGTGELFF. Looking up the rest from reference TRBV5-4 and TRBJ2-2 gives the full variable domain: ETGVTQSPTHLIKTRGQQVTLRCSSQSGHNTVSWYQQALGQGPQFIFQYYREEENGRGNFPPRFSGLQFPNYSSELNVNALELDDSALYLCASSHSGGEGTGELFFGEGSRLTVL.

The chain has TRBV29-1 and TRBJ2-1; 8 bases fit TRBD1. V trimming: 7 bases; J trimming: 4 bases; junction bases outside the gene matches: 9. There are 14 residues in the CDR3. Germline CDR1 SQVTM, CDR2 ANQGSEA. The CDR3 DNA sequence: TGCAGCGAATTACCGGGACAGGCATACAATGAGCAGTTCTTC. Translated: CSELPGQAYNEQFF.

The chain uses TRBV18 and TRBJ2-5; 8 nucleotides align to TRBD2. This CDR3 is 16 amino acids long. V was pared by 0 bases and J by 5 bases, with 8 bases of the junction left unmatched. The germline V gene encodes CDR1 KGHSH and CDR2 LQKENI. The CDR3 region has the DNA TGTGCCAGCTCACCACCGGGACTAGTGGATGGGGAGACCCAGTACTTC. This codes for CASSPPGLVDGETQYF.

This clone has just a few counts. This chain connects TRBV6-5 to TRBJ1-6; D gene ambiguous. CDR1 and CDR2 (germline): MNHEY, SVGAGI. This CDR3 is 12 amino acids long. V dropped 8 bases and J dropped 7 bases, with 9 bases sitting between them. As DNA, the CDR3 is TGTGCCAGCCGGGATCCAAATTCACCCCTCCACTTT. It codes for CASRDPNSPLHF.

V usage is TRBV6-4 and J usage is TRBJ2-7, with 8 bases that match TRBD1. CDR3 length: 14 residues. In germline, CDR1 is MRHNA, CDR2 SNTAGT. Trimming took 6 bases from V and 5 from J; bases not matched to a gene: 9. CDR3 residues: CASRPDRDVDEQYF. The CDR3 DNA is TGTGCCAGCAGACCGGACAGGGATGTCGACGAGCAGTACTTC.

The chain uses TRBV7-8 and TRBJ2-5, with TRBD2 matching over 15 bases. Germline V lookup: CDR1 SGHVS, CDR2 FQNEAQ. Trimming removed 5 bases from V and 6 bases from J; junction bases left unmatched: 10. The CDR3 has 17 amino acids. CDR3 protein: CASSPGLAGGPAQTQYF. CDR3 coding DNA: TGTGCCAGCAGCCCCGGACTAGCGGGGGGGCCAGCGCAGACCCAGTACTTC.

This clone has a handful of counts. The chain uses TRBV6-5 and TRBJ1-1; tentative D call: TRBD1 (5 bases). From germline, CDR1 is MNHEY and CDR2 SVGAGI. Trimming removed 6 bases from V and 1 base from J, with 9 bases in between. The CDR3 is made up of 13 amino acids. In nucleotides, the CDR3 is TGTGCCAGCAGCTCCCAGGGGAACACTGAAGCTTTCTTT. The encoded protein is CASSSQGNTEAFF.

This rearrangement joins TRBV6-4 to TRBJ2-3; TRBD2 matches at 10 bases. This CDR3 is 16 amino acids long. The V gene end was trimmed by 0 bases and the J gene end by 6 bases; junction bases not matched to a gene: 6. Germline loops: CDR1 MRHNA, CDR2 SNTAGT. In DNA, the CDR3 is TGTGCCAGCAGTGACTCGGTAGCGGGGGGCCGGGATACGCAGTATTTT. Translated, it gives CASSDSVAGGRDTQYF.

The CDR3 sequence: CASSASIGGVEAFF. The CDR3 DNA follows: TGTGCCAGCAGCGCCAGTATCGGGGGGGTAGAAGCTTTCTTT. This chain uses TRBV9 with TRBJ1-1; perhaps TRBD1 as D (5 bases). CDR1 is SGDLS and CDR2 is YYNGEE in the germline V gene. Trimming shortened V by 3 bases and J by 8 bases, and 17 bases separated the two germline ends. The CDR3 is 14 amino acids.

CDR3 amino acids: CASSTRDNDQPQHF. For the CDR3, the DNA is TGTGCCAGCAGTACCCGGGACAATGATCAGCCCCAGCATTTT. The chain combines TRBV6-1 with TRBJ1-5; tentative D call: TRBD1 (6 bases). Looked up from germline, CDR1 is MNHNS and CDR2 is SASEGT. The CDR3 is made up of 14 amino acids. V was cut by 5 bases and J by 5 bases, with 13 bases left in between.

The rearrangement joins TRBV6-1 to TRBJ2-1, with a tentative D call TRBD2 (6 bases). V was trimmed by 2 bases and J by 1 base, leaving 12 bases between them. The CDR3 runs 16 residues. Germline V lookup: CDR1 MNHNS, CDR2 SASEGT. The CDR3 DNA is TGTGCCAGCAGTGAAATGAAGCGGGCGTCCTACAATGAGCAGTTCTTC. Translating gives CASSEMKRASYNEQFF.

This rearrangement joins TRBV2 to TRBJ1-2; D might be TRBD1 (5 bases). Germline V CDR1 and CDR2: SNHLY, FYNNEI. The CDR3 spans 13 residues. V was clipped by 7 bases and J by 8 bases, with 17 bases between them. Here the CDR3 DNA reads TGTGCCAGCAACCTCGACAATCGGGGGGGCTACACCTTC. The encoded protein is CASNLDNRGGYTF.

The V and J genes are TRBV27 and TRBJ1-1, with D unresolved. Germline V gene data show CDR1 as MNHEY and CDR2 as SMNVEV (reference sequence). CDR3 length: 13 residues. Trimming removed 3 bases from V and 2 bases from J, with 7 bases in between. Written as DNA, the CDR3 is TGTGCCAGCAGTTTTAGTGTAAACACTGAAGCTTTCTTT. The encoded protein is CASSFSVNTEAFF.

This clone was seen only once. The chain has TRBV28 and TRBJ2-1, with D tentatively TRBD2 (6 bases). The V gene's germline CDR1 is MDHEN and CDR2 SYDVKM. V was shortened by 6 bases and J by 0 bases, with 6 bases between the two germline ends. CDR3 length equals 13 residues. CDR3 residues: CASRGGSYNEQFF. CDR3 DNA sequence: TGTGCCAGCAGGGGGGGCTCCTACAATGAGCAGTTCTTC.

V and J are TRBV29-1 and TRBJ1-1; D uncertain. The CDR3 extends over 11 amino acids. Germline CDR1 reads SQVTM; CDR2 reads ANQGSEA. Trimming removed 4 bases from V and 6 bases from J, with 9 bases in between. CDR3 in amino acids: CSVAGYAEAFF. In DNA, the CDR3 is TGCAGCGTTGCGGGGTACGCTGAAGCTTTCTTT.

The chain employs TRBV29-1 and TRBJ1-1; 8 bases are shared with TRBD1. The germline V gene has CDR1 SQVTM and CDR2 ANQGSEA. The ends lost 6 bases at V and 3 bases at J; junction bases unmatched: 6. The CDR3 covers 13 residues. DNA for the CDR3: TGCAGCGTGATTACACAGGGGGACACTGAAGCTTTCTTT. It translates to CSVITQGDTEAFF.

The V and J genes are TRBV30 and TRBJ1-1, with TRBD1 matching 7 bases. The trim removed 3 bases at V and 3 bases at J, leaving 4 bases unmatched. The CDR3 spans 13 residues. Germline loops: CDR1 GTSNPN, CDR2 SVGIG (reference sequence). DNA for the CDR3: TGTGCCTGGAGGAGGGGGCTCGACACTGAAGCTTTCTTT. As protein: CAWRRGLDTEAFF.